The rows below give T cell receptor beta chains drawn from one sample of a study of blood T cell repertoires in COVID-19. Generated by immunoSEQ multiplex PCR, the TCRdb table keeps only in-frame clones and is missing some. This table has approximately 130,000 clones, 65% to 90% appearing once. The sequenced sample consisted of peripheral blood. The receptors come from a woman aged 55-69 years with active or convalescent COVID-19. The CDR3 runs from the conserved cysteine through the conserved F or W. Fields, in order: V gene, J gene, CDR3 protein.

TRBV9	TRBJ2-2	CASSVDNRRGELFF
TRBV10-3	TRBJ1-2	CAIRGQGYGYTF
TRBV10-2	TRBJ1-5	CASSELAGGYQPQHF
TRBV28	TRBJ2-2	CASSLSSGGQITTGELFF
TRBV6-5	TRBJ1-2	CASTRDRYGYTF
TRBV7-2	TRBJ1-2	CASSLAPDNYGYTF
TRBV7-8	TRBJ2-2	CASSLVSANTGELFF
TRBV20-1	TRBJ1-2	CSASGGSRPFNYGYTF
TRBV5-1	TRBJ1-1	CASSSRQGMNTEAFF
TRBV27	TRBJ2-5	CASSTDWTGSQYF
TRBV28	TRBJ2-1	CASSFFGEGGAEDEQFF
TRBV7-9	TRBJ1-1	CASSELDRGAEAFF
TRBV6-1	TRBJ1-2	CASSEVEVGGTGYGYTF
TRBV19	TRBJ1-2	CASSPPKENYGYTF
TRBV2	TRBJ1-2	CASSRVSRGYTF
TRBV21-1	TRBJ1-1	CASSPKPQDTENTEAFF